This is a list of T cell receptor beta chains from one sample in a study of cytomegalovirus exposure and HLA in healthy donors. TCRdb's table, derived via immunoSEQ multiplex PCR, lists solely in-frame clones and lacks some. The table includes 130,000 or so clones, around 92% detected once. Specimen: PBMCs. These receptors came from a man aged 25-45 years in good health and CMV-seronegative. The CDR3 runs from the conserved cysteine through the conserved F or W. Expanded clones get a size class; other rows say once, few or many, or leave the size out.

v_gene: TRBV6-1; abundance: few; j_gene: TRBJ2-7; CDR3aa: CASSEPRYEQYF
v_gene: TRBV4-1; abundance: NA; j_gene: TRBJ1-4; CDR3aa: CASSQVQGEKLFF
v_gene: TRBV12-5; abundance: NA; j_gene: TRBJ2-7; CDR3aa: CASGSHREAYEQYF
v_gene: TRBV27; abundance: NA; j_gene: TRBJ2-5; CDR3aa: CASSLGTDKTQYF
v_gene: TRBV6-5; abundance: NA; j_gene: TRBJ1-2; CDR3aa: CASSYSRTVYGYTF
v_gene: TRBV11-2; abundance: NA; j_gene: TRBJ2-3; CDR3aa: CASSLGVRGSTTDTQYF
v_gene: TRBV27; abundance: NA; j_gene: TRBJ2-7; CDR3aa: CASSLGGQSYEQYF
v_gene: TRBV5-1; abundance: NA; j_gene: TRBJ1-2; CDR3aa: CASSADRGIGYTF
v_gene: TRBV5-1; abundance: NA; j_gene: TRBJ2-7; CDR3aa: CASSSGGLYEQYF
v_gene: TRBV4-3; abundance: NA; j_gene: TRBJ2-7; CDR3aa: CASSHEGGGQVYEQYF
v_gene: TRBV19; abundance: once; j_gene: TRBJ1-5; CDR3aa: CASSAPNRGSNQPQHF
v_gene: TRBV7-9; abundance: NA; j_gene: TRBJ1-2; CDR3aa: CASSRTGDGGYTF
v_gene: TRBV11-2; abundance: NA; j_gene: TRBJ1-2; CDR3aa: CASSLDSPGGGYTF
v_gene: TRBV7-2; abundance: NA; j_gene: TRBJ2-7; CDR3aa: CASSLVGQGTYEQYF
v_gene: TRBV4-2; abundance: once; j_gene: TRBJ1-5; CDR3aa: CASSQGGPGESNQPQHF
v_gene: TRBV5-1; abundance: NA; j_gene: TRBJ2-3; CDR3aa: CASSLTSTDTQYF
v_gene: TRBV19; abundance: NA; j_gene: TRBJ1-2; CDR3aa: CAITGYGYTF
v_gene: TRBV29-1; abundance: NA; j_gene: TRBJ1-1; CDR3aa: CSVLAPGNTEAFF
v_gene: TRBV5-1; abundance: NA; j_gene: TRBJ1-1; CDR3aa: CASSSTGGESEAFF
v_gene: TRBV10-3; abundance: NA; j_gene: TRBJ1-2; CDR3aa: CAISESEWGYTF
v_gene: TRBV29-1; abundance: NA; j_gene: TRBJ1-2; CDR3aa: CSSRGAYGYTF
v_gene: TRBV27; abundance: NA; j_gene: TRBJ2-6; CDR3aa: CASSGSGANVLTF